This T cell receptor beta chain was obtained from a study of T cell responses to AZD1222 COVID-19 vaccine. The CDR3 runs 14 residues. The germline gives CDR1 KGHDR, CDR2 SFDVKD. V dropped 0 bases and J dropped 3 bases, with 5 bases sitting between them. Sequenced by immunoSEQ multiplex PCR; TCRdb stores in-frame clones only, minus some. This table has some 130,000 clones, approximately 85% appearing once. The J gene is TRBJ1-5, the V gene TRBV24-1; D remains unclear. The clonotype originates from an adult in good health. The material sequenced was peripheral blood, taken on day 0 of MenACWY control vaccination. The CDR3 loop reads CATSDLHYNQPQHF. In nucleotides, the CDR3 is TGTGCCACCAGTGATTTGCATTACAATCAGCCCCAGCATTTT.